One TCR beta chain is described in this entry. Its target is not known. This record belongs to a study of shared clonotypes between healthy human individuals. About the research overall: Sampling drew on donors who were a couple of women and three men aged 18 to 49. General study points: Depth was large, yet rarefaction showed that sorted-subset sequencing was incomplete. In contrast to clonotypes shared by all four donors, non-shared clonotypes had lower generation probabilities.

Template for every sorted-subset replicate PCR totaled approximately 200 ng DNA, tens of thousands of T cell genomes. The protocol was immunoSEQ multiplex PCR, while the TCRdb copy is restricted to in-frame clones and leaves out a portion. The table includes roughly 2,300,000 clones, roughly 90% detected once. The CDR3 sequence is 13 residues long. Trimming pared 3 bases from V and 10 bases from J, leaving 14 bases between. Per germline, CDR1 SGHNT and CDR2 YYREEE (reference sequence). The chain recombines TRBV5-4 with TRBJ2-1; no clear D. This receptor was identified in a man between 18 and 29 years old in good health. Some clones in this sample may be carry-over from other donors' samples. What was sequenced was naive CD4+ T cells from PBMCs. Subset defined: CD45RA+ positively selected. In DNA, the CDR3 is TGTGCCAGCAGCTGGCCCTTGGCCGGAGAGCAGTTCTTC. Encoded protein: CASSWPLAGEQFF.